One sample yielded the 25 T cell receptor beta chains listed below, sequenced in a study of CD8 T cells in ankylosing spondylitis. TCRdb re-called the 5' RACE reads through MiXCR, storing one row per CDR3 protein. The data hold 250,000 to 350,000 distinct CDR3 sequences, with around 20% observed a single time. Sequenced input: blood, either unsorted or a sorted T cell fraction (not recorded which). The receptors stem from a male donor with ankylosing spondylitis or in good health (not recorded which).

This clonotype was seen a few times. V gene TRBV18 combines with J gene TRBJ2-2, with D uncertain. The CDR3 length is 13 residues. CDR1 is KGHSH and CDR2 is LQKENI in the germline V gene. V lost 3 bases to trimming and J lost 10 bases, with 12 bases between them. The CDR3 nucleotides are TGTGCCAGCTCACCTAACGGAGCGAAGGAGCTGTTTTTT. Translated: CASSPNGAKELFF.

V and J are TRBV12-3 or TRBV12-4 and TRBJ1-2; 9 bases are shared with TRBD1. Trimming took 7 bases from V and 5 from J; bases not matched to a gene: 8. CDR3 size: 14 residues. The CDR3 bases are TGTGCCAGCAATACAGGGACAGGGATTTATGGCTACACCTTC. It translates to CASNTGTGIYGYTF.

The CDR3 here is CASSREGKGYGYTF. The DNA of the CDR3 is TGTGCCAGCAGCAGGGAGGGAAAGGGCTATGGCTACACCTTC. The genes are TRBV5-8 and TRBJ1-2; D gene uncertain. V lost 4 bases and J 4 bases, leaving 14 bases between the germline ends. The V gene's germline CDR1 is SGHTS and CDR2 YDEGEE. CDR3 length: 14 amino acids. Full variable domain (remainder filled in from reference TRBV5-8 and TRBJ1-2): EAGVTQSPTHLIKTRGQQATLRCSPISGHTSVYWYQQALGLGLQFLLWYDEGEERNRGNFPPRFSGRQFPNYSSELNVNALELEDSALYLCASSREGKGYGYTFGSGTRLTVV.

CDR3 region: CACDRGEDEQFF. CDR3 sequence (DNA): TGTGCCTGCGACAGGGGCGAGGATGAGCAGTTCTTC. This chain uses TRBV30 with TRBJ2-1; 8 positions agree with TRBD1. The CDR3 is 12 amino acids. Germline CDR1 and CDR2: GTSNPN and SVGIG (reference sequence). After removal of 6 bases from V and 8 bases from J, the junction contained 6 bases not matched to a gene. The whole variable domain, remainder taken from reference TRBV30 and TRBJ2-1, is SQTIHQWPATLVQPVGSPLSLECTVEGTSNPNLYWYRQAAGRGLQLLFYSVGIGQISSEVPQNLSASRPQDRQFILSSKKLLLSDSGFYLCACDRGEDEQFFGPGTRLTVL.

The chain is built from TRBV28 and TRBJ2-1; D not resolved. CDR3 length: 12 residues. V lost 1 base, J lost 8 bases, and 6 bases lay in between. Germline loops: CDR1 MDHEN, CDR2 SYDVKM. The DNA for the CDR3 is TGTGCCAGCAGTTTATCATTCTATGAGCAGTTCTTC. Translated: CASSLSFYEQFF.

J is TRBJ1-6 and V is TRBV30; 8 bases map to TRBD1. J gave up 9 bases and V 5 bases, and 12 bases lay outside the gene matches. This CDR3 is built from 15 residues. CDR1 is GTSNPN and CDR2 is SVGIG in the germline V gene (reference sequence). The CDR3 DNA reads TGTGCCTGGGGATCCCTGGTACAGGGGGTTTCACCCCTCCACTTT. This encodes CAWGSLVQGVSPLHF.

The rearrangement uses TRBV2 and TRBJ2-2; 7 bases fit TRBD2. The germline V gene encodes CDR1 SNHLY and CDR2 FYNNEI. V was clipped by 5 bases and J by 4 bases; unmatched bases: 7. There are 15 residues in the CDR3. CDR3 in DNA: TGTGCCAGCAGTCTCTCCGGGACTACCACCGGGGAGCTGTTTTTT. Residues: CASSLSGTTTGELFF.

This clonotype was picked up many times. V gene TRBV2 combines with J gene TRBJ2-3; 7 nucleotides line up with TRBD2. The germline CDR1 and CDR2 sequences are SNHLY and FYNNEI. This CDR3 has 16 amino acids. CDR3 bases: TGTGCTACCGGAGGGGAGGGCCGTTCTAGCACAGATACGCAGTATTTT. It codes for CATGGEGRSSTDTQYF.

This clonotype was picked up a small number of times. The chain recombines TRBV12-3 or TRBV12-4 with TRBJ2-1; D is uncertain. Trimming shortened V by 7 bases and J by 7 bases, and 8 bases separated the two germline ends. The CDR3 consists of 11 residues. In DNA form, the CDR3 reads TGTGCCAGCACCACAGAAAATGAGCAGTTCTTC. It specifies CASTTENEQFF.

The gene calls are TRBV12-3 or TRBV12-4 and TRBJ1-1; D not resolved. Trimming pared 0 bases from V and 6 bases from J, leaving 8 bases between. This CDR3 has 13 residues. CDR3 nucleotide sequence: TGTGCCAGCAGTTTAGCAGTCACCTCTGAAGCTTTCTTT. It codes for CASSLAVTSEAFF.

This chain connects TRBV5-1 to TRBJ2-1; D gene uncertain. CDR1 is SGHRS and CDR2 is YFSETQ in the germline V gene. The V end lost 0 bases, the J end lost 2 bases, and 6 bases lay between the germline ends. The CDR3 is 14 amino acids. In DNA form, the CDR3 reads TGCGCCAGCAGCTTGGCACAGACCTACAATGAGCAGTTCTTC. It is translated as CASSLAQTYNEQFF.

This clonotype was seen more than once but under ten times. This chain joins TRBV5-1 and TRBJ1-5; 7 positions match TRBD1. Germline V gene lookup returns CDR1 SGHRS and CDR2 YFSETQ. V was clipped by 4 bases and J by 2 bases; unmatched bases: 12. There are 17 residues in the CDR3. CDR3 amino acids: CASSPLDRAGCNQPQHF. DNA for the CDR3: TGCGCCAGCAGCCCCCTAGACAGGGCAGGTTGCAATCAGCCCCAGCATTTT.

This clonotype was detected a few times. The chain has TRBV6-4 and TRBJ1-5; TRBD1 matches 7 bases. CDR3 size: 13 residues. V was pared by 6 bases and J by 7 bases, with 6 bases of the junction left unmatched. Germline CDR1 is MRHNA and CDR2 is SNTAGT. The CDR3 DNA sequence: TGTGCCAGCAGCGGACAGGCCGGGCAGCCCCAGCATTTT. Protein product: CASSGQAGQPQHF.

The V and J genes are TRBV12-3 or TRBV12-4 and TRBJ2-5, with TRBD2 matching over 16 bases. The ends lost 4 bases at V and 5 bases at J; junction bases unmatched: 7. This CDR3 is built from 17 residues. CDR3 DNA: TGTGCCAGCAGTTCCGGGACTAGCGGGAGGGACATGGAGACCCAGTACTTC. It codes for CASSSGTSGRDMETQYF.

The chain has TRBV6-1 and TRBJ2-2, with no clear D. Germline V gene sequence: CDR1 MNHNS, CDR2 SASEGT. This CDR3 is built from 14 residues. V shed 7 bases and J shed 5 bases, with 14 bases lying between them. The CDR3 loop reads CASTHTFRTGELFF. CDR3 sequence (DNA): TGTGCCAGCACCCACACCTTCCGGACCGGGGAGCTGTTTTTT.

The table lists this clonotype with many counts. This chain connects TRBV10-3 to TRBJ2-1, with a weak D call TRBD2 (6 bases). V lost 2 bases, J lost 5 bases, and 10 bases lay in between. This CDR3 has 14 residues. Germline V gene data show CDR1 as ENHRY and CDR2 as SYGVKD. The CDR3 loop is CAISETLANNEQFF. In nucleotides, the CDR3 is TGTGCCATCAGTGAGACGCTAGCGAACAATGAGCAGTTCTTC.

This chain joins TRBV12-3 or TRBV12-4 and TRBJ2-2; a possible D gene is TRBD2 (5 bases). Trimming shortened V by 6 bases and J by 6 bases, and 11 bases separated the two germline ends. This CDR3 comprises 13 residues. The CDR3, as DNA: TGTGCCAGCAGGTCGCGGGCGGCCGGGGAGCTGTTTTTT. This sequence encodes CASRSRAAGELFF.

The CDR3 sequence is CATSRGDLFANTGELFF. The CDR3 bases are TGTGCCACCAGCAGAGGCGACTTGTTCGCGAACACCGGGGAGCTGTTTTTT. V is TRBV15 and J is TRBJ2-2; D remains unclear. Germline loops: CDR1 LNHNV, CDR2 YYDKDF (reference sequence). The CDR3 runs to 17 residues. Trimming left V 1 base short and J 0 bases short, with 12 bases between.

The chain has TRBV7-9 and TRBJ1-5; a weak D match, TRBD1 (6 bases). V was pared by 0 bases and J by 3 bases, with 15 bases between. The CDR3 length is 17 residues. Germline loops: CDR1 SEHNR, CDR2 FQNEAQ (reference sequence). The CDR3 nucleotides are TGTGCCAGCAGCTTAGCGGGTCAGGGGAGGGCCAATCAGCCCCAGCATTTT. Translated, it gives CASSLAGQGRANQPQHF.

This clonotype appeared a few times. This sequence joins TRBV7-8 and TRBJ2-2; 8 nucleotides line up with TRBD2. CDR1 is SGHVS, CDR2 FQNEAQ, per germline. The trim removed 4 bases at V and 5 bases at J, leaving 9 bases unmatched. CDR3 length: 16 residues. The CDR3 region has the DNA TGTGCCAGCAGCTCCTCCGGGACTAGTAATACCGGGGAGCTGTTTTTT. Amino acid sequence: CASSSSGTSNTGELFF.

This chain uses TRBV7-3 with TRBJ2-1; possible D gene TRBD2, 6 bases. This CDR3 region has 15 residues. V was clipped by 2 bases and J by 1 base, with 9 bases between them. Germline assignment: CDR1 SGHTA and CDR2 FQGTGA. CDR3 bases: TGTGCCAGCAGCTTACGACTAGTTTCCTACAATGAGCAGTTCTTC. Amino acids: CASSLRLVSYNEQFF.

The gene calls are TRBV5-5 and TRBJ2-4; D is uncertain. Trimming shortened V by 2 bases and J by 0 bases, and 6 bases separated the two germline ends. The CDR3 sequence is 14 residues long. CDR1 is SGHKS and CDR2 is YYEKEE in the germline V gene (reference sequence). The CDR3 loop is CASSLLRAKNIQYF. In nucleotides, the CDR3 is TGTGCCAGCAGCTTACTGAGAGCCAAAAACATTCAGTACTTC.

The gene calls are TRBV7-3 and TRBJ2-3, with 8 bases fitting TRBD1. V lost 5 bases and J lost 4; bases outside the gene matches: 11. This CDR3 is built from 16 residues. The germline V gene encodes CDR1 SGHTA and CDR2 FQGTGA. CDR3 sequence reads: CASSPLTGEEADTQYF. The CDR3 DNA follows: TGTGCCAGCAGCCCCCTGACAGGGGAGGAGGCAGATACGCAGTATTTT.

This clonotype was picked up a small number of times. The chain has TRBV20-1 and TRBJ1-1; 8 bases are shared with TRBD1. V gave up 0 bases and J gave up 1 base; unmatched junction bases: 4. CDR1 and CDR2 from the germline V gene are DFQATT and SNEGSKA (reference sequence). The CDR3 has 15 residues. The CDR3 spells CSARDRDRRNTEAFF. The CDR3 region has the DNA TGCAGTGCTAGAGACAGGGACAGGAGGAACACTGAAGCTTTCTTT.

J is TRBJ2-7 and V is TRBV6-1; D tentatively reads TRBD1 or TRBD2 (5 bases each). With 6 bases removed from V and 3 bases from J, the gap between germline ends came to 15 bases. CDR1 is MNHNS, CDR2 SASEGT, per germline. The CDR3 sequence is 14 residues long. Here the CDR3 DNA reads TGTGCCAGCAGACCGGGGCGGATGAGCTACGAGCAGTACGTC. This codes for CASRPGRMSYEQYV.